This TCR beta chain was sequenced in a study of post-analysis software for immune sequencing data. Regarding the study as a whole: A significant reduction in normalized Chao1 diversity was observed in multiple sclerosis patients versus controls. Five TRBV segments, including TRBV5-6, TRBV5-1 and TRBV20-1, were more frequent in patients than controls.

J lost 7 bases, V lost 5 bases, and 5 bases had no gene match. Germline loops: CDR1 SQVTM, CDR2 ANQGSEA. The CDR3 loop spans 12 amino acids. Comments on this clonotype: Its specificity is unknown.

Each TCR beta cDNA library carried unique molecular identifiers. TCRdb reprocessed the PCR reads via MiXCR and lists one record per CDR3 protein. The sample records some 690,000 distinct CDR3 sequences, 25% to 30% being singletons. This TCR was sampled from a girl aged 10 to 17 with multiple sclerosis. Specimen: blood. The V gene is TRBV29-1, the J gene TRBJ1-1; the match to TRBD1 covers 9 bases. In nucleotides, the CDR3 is TGCAGCGTTCAACAGGGGGCTAATGAAGCTTTCTTT. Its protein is CSVQQGANEAFF.